The 8 T cell receptor beta chains below all came from one sample that was sequenced in a study of blood T cell repertoires in COVID-19. Data came from immunoSEQ multiplex PCR; TCRdb stores just in-frame clones and leaves some out. Here the sample spans about 150,000 clones, less than 90% being singletons. Sequencing was carried out using PBMCs or T cells enriched from blood (not recorded which). These receptors were obtained from a woman in her forties or fifties who had been exposed to COVID-19.

This clone was observed at least ten times. The V and J genes are TRBV10-3 and TRBJ2-7; TRBD1 matches 7 bases. Germline V gene sequence: CDR1 ENHRY, CDR2 SYGVKD. Germline trimming cut 2 bases from V and 2 bases from J; bases unmatched to any gene: 3. The CDR3 runs 14 residues. This chain's CDR3 is CAISEPDRTYEQYF. CDR3 nucleotide sequence: TGTGCCATCAGTGAGCCGGACAGGACCTACGAGCAGTACTTC.

A few counts support this clone. In nucleotides, the CDR3 is TGCAGCGTTGTGACAGGGGTAGACGCCGAGCAGTACTTC. As protein: CSVVTGVDAEQYF. The J gene is TRBJ2-7, the V gene TRBV29-1; 8 bases map to TRBD1. The CDR3 extends over 13 amino acids. V gave up 4 bases and J gave up 6 bases; unmatched junction bases: 8. Germline V gives CDR1 SQVTM, CDR2 ANQGSEA.

The chain employs TRBV5-6 and TRBJ2-5, with a weak D call TRBD2 (5 bases). The V gene's germline CDR1 is SGHDT and CDR2 YYEEEE. The CDR3 totals 12 residues. Trimming cost V 2 bases and J 5 bases, with 7 bases left between them. The CDR3 DNA is TGTGCCAGCAGCTTCGGGGTGGAGACCCAGTACTTC. Protein product: CASSFGVETQYF. Supplemented by reference TRBV5-6 and TRBJ2-5, the full variable domain reads DAGVTQSPTHLIKTRGQQVTLRCSPKSGHDTVSWYQQALGQGPQFIFQYYEEEERQRGNFPDRFSGHQFPNYSSELNVNALLLGDSALYLCASSFGVETQYFGPGTRLLVL.

The chain recombines TRBV5-1 with TRBJ2-2; D ambiguous. Trimming stripped 2 bases from V and 4 bases from J, with 6 bases between. The CDR3 runs 13 residues. Looked up from germline, CDR1 is SGHRS and CDR2 is YFSETQ. The chain's CDR3 is CASSLDFTGELFF. The CDR3 coding sequence is TGCGCCAGCAGCTTAGACTTCACCGGGGAGCTGTTTTTT. Combining the CDR3 with reference TRBV5-1 and TRBJ2-2 gives the whole variable domain KAGVTQTPRYLIKTRGQQVTLSCSPISGHRSVSWYQQTPGQGLQFLFEYFSETQRNKGNFPGRFSGRQFSNSRSEMNVSTLELGDSALYLCASSLDFTGELFFGEGSRLTVL.

This chain links TRBV6-5 with TRBJ2-5, with TRBD2 matching 9 bases. The V segment lost 7 bases and the J segment 5 bases; nucleotides outside the gene matches: 11. This CDR3 has 15 residues. The germline V gene has CDR1 MNHEY and CDR2 SVGAGI. The CDR3, as DNA: TGTGCCAGCACTGTGGGTAGCGGGAGTCGGGAGACCCAGTACTTC. This translates into CASTVGSGSRETQYF.

The chain uses TRBV5-6 and TRBJ2-7, with a weak D call TRBD1 (6 bases). Germline loops: CDR1 SGHDT, CDR2 YYEEEE. The CDR3 is made up of 15 amino acids. V lost 3 bases and J 1 base, leaving 14 bases between the germline ends. The CDR3 bases are TGTGCCAGCAGCTCCGGGACACCTATTTCCTACGAGCAGTACTTC. Its translation: CASSSGTPISYEQYF.

CDR3 residues: CASSVGQGPNSPLHF. Written as DNA, the CDR3 is TGTGCCAGCAGCGTCGGACAGGGGCCAAATTCACCCCTCCACTTT. The chain uses TRBV7-2 and TRBJ1-6; 9 bases map to TRBD1. Germline CDR1 and CDR2: SGHTA and FQGNSA. The CDR3 totals 15 residues. With 5 bases clipped from V and 7 bases from J, the junction kept 6 bases outside the gene matches.

The genes are TRBV6-5 and TRBJ1-6; D is ambiguous. The germline V and J ends were trimmed by 10 bases and 2 bases, with 15 bases remaining between them. Per germline, CDR1 MNHEY and CDR2 SVGAGI. CDR3 size: 15 residues. The CDR3 is CAMFPPGTYNSPLHF. In DNA, the CDR3 is TGTGCCATGTTCCCCCCGGGGACCTATAATTCACCCCTCCACTTT.